Following are 21 T cell receptor beta chains from one sample sequenced in a study of cytomegalovirus exposure and HLA in healthy donors (dated by TCRdb to about 2017). Libraries were prepared through the immunoSEQ multiplex PCR assay. The multiplex PCR relied on a mix of 60 forward primers for TCR Vbeta segments and 13 reverse primers for TCR Jbeta segments. Held by TCRdb, this immuneACCESS table contains in-frame sequences only and omits some clones. Under half of the omission traces to an unresolved V gene where checked; the cause of the rest is unknown. The sample table lists 200,000 or so clones, approximately 80% of them with a count of one. About 3.8% of the sample rests with the top ten. The sequencing sample was made of PBMCs. All receptors come from a male donor in good health and CMV-seronegative.

The chain is built from TRBV29-1 and TRBJ2-5; no definite D call. Germline loops: CDR1 SQVTM, CDR2 ANQGSEA. Trimming shortened V by 7 bases and J by 0 bases, and 9 bases separated the two germline ends. This CDR3 is built from 12 residues. The CDR3 protein is CSGSRDQETQYF. The CDR3 coding sequence is TGCAGCGGGTCCCGGGACCAAGAGACCCAGTACTTC.

In its sample, this clone was seen once. The chain recombines TRBV2 with TRBJ2-5, with D possibly being TRBD2 (5 bases). The CDR3 covers 15 residues. V was clipped by 5 bases and J by 4 bases, with 17 bases between them. Germline loops: CDR1 SNHLY, CDR2 FYNNEI. CDR3 region: CASSSLASGVETQYF. CDR3 DNA sequence: TGTGCCAGCAGTTCCCTAGCAAGTGGGGTAGAGACCCAGTACTTC.

The V and J genes are TRBV5-4 and TRBJ1-2, with D unresolved. The germline V gene has CDR1 SGHNT and CDR2 YYREEE (reference sequence). The CDR3 has 13 amino acids. Trimming pared 4 bases from V and 5 bases from J, leaving 12 bases between. The CDR3 nucleotides are TGTGCCAGCAGCGTCGAAGGAGGGTATGGCTACACCTTC. Protein: CASSVEGGYGYTF. Full variable domain (rest looked up from reference TRBV5-4 and TRBJ1-2): ETGVTQSPTHLIKTRGQQVTLRCSSQSGHNTVSWYQQALGQGPQFIFQYYREEENGRGNFPPRFSGLQFPNYSSELNVNALELDDSALYLCASSVEGGYGYTFGSGTRLTVV.

V and J are TRBV7-9 and TRBJ2-5, with 10 bases matching TRBD2. Germline-derived CDR1 and CDR2 are SEHNR and FQNEAQ (reference sequence). V dropped 0 bases and J dropped 5; count of bases not matched to a gene: 6. The CDR3 length is 16 residues. The chain's CDR3 is CASSLAPSSGSETQYF. The CDR3 nucleotides read TGTGCCAGCAGCTTAGCCCCTTCTAGCGGGAGTGAGACCCAGTACTTC.

J is TRBJ2-3 and V is TRBV7-2; a weak D match, TRBD1 (5 bases). Trimming took off 4 bases at V and 2 bases at J, with 7 bases between the two ends. This CDR3 has 13 amino acids. Germline V gene data show CDR1 as SGHTA and CDR2 as FQGNSA. This CDR3 is CASSWGVTDTQYF. The DNA of the CDR3 is TGTGCCAGCAGCTGGGGCGTCACAGATACGCAGTATTTT. The whole variable domain, remainder taken from reference TRBV7-2 and TRBJ2-3, is GAGVSQSPSNKVTEKGKDVELRCDPISGHTALYWYRQSLGQGLEFLIYFQGNSAPDKSGLPSDRFSAERTGGSVSTLTIQRTQQEDSAVYLCASSWGVTDTQYFGPGTRLTVL.

The CDR3 loop is CASSHSLTYEQYF. CDR3 sequence (DNA): TGCGCCAGCAGCCACTCTTTAACCTACGAGCAGTACTTC. The J gene is TRBJ2-5, the V gene TRBV4-1; no clear D gene. Judging by the DNA end, TRBJ2-7 fits better; the J call may be wrong. Germline V gives CDR1 MGHRA, CDR2 YSYEKL. The CDR3 totals 13 residues.

The rearrangement uses TRBV7-9 and TRBJ2-1; D not resolved. From germline, CDR1 is SEHNR and CDR2 FQNEAQ (reference sequence). V lost 6 bases to trimming and J lost 7 bases, with 19 bases between them. CDR3 length: 15 residues. The CDR3 nucleotides read TGTGCCAGCAGAACGGGTGCCAGCTGGAGTAATGAGCAGTTCTTC. Translation gives CASRTGASWSNEQFF.

The genes are TRBV6-5 and TRBJ2-2; TRBD2 matches 10 bases. Germline V CDR1 and CDR2: MNHEY, SVGAGI. CDR3 length: 15 amino acids. Germline trimming cut 6 bases from V and 4 bases from J; bases unmatched to any gene: 5. CDR3 DNA sequence: TGTGCCAGCAGGGTGAGCGGGAGGGCCACCGGGGAGCTGTTTTTT. It yields the protein CASRVSGRATGELFF.

The rearrangement links TRBV5-1 to TRBJ1-1; 7 bases match TRBD1. Germline CDR1 SGHRS, CDR2 YFSETQ. After removal of 1 base from V and 6 bases from J, the junction contained 12 bases not matched to a gene. CDR3 length: 16 amino acids. The CDR3 loop is CASSLTGTGAIAEAFF. CDR3 coding DNA: TGCGCCAGCAGCTTGACCGGAACAGGGGCGATCGCTGAAGCTTTCTTT.

This clone is medium-sized in the sample. This rearrangement joins TRBV6-4 to TRBJ2-3, with TRBD1 matching 9 bases. The length of the CDR3 is 15 residues. V shed 0 bases, J shed 6 bases, and the junction held 4 bases outside the gene matches. Germline loops: CDR1 MRHNA, CDR2 SNTAGT. CDR3 loop: CASSDSQGATDTQYF. The DNA for the CDR3 is TGTGCCAGCAGTGACTCACAGGGGGCGACGGATACGCAGTATTTT.

The chain links TRBV7-9 to TRBJ2-3, with a tentative D call TRBD2 (6 bases). Deletions cut 8 bases from V and 2 bases from J, with 20 bases between. The CDR3 covers 16 residues. CDR1 SEHNR and CDR2 FQNEAQ come from the germline V gene (reference sequence). The CDR3, as DNA: TGTGCCAGCTCCAGAGGGGCGGGGATTTTCACAGATACGCAGTATTTT. It encodes CASSRGAGIFTDTQYF.

This clone was seen more than once but under ten times. The chain couples TRBV4-1 to TRBJ1-1, with D possibly matching TRBD1 (5 bases). CDR1 MGHRA and CDR2 YSYEKL come from the germline V gene. CDR3 length: 14 residues. V was cut by 4 bases and J by 3 bases, with 12 bases left in between. CDR3 DNA: TGCGCCAGCAGCCCCCGCGGAGGGGACACTGAAGCTTTCTTT. It is translated as CASSPRGGDTEAFF.

For the CDR3, the DNA is TGTGCCAGCAGCTTAGGGGACAGCCACCAAGAGACCCAGTACTTC. Translation: CASSLGDSHQETQYF. The chain is built from TRBV7-9 and TRBJ2-5, with 7 bases matching TRBD1. The CDR3 consists of 15 residues. Germline-derived CDR1 and CDR2 are SEHNR and FQNEAQ (reference sequence). Trimming removed 1 base from V and 0 bases from J; junction bases left unmatched: 2. Drawing the rest from reference TRBV7-9 and TRBJ2-5, the complete variable domain is DTGVSQNPRHKITKRGQNVTFRCDPISEHNRLYWYRQTLGQGPEFLTYFQNEAQLEKSRLLSDRFSAERPKGSFSTLEIQRTEQGDSAMYLCASSLGDSHQETQYFGPGTRLLVL.

The chain's CDR3 is CASSEARTSGRAGKTQYF. Here the CDR3 DNA reads TGTGCCAGCAGTGAAGCTAGGACTAGCGGGAGGGCCGGGAAGACCCAGTACTTC. The rearrangement uses TRBV6-1 and TRBJ2-5, with 15 bases matching TRBD2. Per germline, CDR1 MNHNS and CDR2 SASEGT. The ends lost 0 bases at V and 6 bases at J; junction bases unmatched: 8. This CDR3 region has 18 residues.

The genes are TRBV4-1 and TRBJ2-1; 11 nucleotides line up with TRBD1. V lost 3 bases to trimming and J lost 6 bases; unmatched junction nucleotides: 7. This CDR3 spans 16 amino acids. Per the germline V gene, CDR1 is MGHRA and CDR2 is YSYEKL. The CDR3 sequence is CASSHRPGTGGNEQFF. The CDR3 nucleotides are TGCGCCAGCAGCCATCGTCCCGGGACAGGGGGCAATGAGCAGTTCTTC.

The V gene is TRBV11-2, the J gene TRBJ2-2; D remains unclear. Germline assignment: CDR1 SGHAT and CDR2 FQNNGV. CDR3 length equals 17 residues. V was cut by 5 bases and J by 6 bases, with 22 bases left in between. The CDR3 is CASSPRPHDRVAGELFF. The DNA of the CDR3 is TGTGCCAGCAGCCCTCGGCCCCATGACCGGGTGGCCGGGGAGCTGTTTTTT.

The chain couples TRBV5-1 to TRBJ2-5; 8 bases line up with TRBD1. Judging by the DNA end, TRBJ2-7 fits better; the J call may be wrong. CDR1 SGHRS and CDR2 YFSETQ come from the germline V gene. CDR3 length: 13 amino acids. The CDR3: CASSLDRGNEQYF. The CDR3 DNA follows: TGCGCCAGCAGCCTAGACAGGGGTAACGAGCAGTACTTC.

The chain uses TRBV7-8 and TRBJ2-3, with TRBD1 matching 7 bases. This CDR3 region has 13 residues. The junction had 5 bases not matched to a gene; V was cut back by 6 bases and J by 5 bases. Looked up from germline, CDR1 is SGHVS and CDR2 is FQNEAQ. The CDR3 here is CASRRDSLDTQYF. DNA for the CDR3: TGTGCCAGCAGACGGGACAGCTTAGATACGCAGTATTTT.

Points on this clone: Other nucleotide sequences from this sample produce the same CDR3. The V call is TRBV14, the J call TRBJ2-5; TRBD2 is a possible D gene (5 bases). CDR3 size: 14 residues. Germline assignment: CDR1 SGHDN and CDR2 FVKESK. V dropped 3 bases and J dropped 5 bases, with 13 bases sitting between them. In DNA form, the CDR3 reads TGTGCCAGCAGCCAGCTGGGAGTACGGGAGACCCAGTACTTC. Translation: CASSQLGVRETQYF.

V is TRBV5-1 and J is TRBJ2-3, with TRBD2 matching 7 bases. J lost 5 bases, V lost 2 bases, and 5 bases had no gene match. This CDR3 is 14 amino acids long. The V gene's germline CDR1 is SGHRS and CDR2 YFSETQ. The CDR3 coding sequence is TGCGCCAGCAGCTTAGCGGGGAGTCAAGATACGCAGTATTTT. Protein sequence: CASSLAGSQDTQYF. The full variable domain, with the rest looked up from reference TRBV5-1 and TRBJ2-3, is KAGVTQTPRYLIKTRGQQVTLSCSPISGHRSVSWYQQTPGQGLQFLFEYFSETQRNKGNFPGRFSGRQFSNSRSEMNVSTLELGDSALYLCASSLAGSQDTQYFGPGTRLTVL.

This chain joins TRBV19 and TRBJ1-1; 8 bases agree with TRBD1. This CDR3 has 16 residues. Trimming removed 5 bases from V and 5 bases from J; junction bases left unmatched: 13. Germline V gene sequence: CDR1 LNHDA, CDR2 SQIVND (reference sequence). As DNA, the CDR3 is TGTGCCAGTAGTCCCAGGGGGCGCGGTTTAGGTACTGAAGCTTTCTTT. This codes for CASSPRGRGLGTEAFF.